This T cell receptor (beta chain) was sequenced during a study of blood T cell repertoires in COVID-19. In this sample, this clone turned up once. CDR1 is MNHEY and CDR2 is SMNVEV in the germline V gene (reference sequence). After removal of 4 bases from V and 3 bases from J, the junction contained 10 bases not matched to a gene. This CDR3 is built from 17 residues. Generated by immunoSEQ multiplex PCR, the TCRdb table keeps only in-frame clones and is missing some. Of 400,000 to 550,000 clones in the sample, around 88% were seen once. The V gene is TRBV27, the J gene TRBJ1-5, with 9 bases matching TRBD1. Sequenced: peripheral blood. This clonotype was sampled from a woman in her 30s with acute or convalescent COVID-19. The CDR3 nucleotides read TGTGCCAGCAGTTCGACCGGGACAGGGCTTATCAATCAGCCCCAGCATTTT. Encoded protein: CASSSTGTGLINQPQHF.